The clone carrying this T cell receptor beta chain is judged medium-sized. Its antigen remains unidentified. This record comes from a study of T cell repertoires and leukemia-associated antigens. Study-wide background: Roughly 16 million effective reads came from all samples combined.

Study-level points and caveats: No direct test of specificity or function was done for expanded clones.

Before use, CD3+ T cells rested overnight in serum-free medium. V lost 0 bases, J lost 10 bases, and 7 bases lay in between. This CDR3 contains 12 residues. TCRdb ran MiXCR on the 5' RACE reads and lists one entry per CDR3 protein. The sample consists of more than 8,000 distinct CDR3 sequences, 43% of them appearing once. The clonotype comes from a female donor in good health. V gene TRBV12-3 or TRBV12-4 combines with J gene TRBJ1-5; unclear D gene. Specimen: CD3+ T cells sorted from blood and cultured. Here the CDR3 DNA reads TGTGCCAGCAGTTTAGCTCTTGATCCCCAGCATTTT. Translated, it gives CASSLALDPQHF.